Here is one T cell receptor beta chain with its context. Its target is unknown. The CDR3 totals 13 residues. Between the trimmed V and J ends, which lost 0 bases and 11 bases, there was a span of 10 bases. Germline-derived CDR1 and CDR2 are LGHDT and YNNKEL (reference sequence). This sample is part of a study of identical twins. The study, taken as a whole, reports: Conclusions leaned on cross-sectional statistical analysis and did not track the same donors over time. There was more out-of-frame TCR alpha sharing in monozygotic twins than models estimated.

TCRdb analysed the 5' RACE reads with MiXCR anew, one entry per CDR3 protein. The data hold 220,000 or so distinct CDR3 sequences, with 5.5% to 7% observed a single time. This sample also belongs to another study, concerning yellow fever vaccine responses in identical twins.

The receptor was derived from a woman younger than 35 in good health. V usage is TRBV3-1 and J usage is TRBJ1-4, with unresolved D. Sequencing input: memory (CD45RO+) T cells sorted from blood. The CDR3 coding sequence is TGTGCCAGCAGCCAAGATTTGGGCAGCAAACTGTTTTTT. Protein sequence: CASSQDLGSKLFF.